The TCR beta chain described here comes from a study of identical twins. This clonotype was observed many times. V was cut by 4 bases and J by 2 bases, with 32 bases left in between. Per germline, CDR1 MDHEN and CDR2 SYDVKM. The CDR3 length is 21 residues. A universal primer site was added by template switching, and unique molecular identifiers were carried by the cDNA. TCRdb reprocessed the 5' RACE reads with MiXCR, giving one entry per CDR3 protein. The sample contains under 250,000 distinct CDR3 sequences, 7.5% of which appear only once. Another study also made use of these data, one on yellow fever vaccine responses in identical twins.

The sample consisted of CD8+ T cells sorted from blood. This chain links TRBV28 with TRBJ2-5; D possibly corresponds to TRBD1 (8 bases). The sequence was collected from a woman aged 18-30 years in good health. The CDR3 loop is CASSSQGSGGLLALTQETQYF. The CDR3 DNA sequence: TGTGCCAGCAGTTCCCAGGGTTCAGGGGGCCTACTAGCGTTAACTCAAGAGACCCAGTACTTC.